Listed here are 31 T cell receptor beta chains from one sample, sequenced in a study of CD8 T cells in ankylosing spondylitis. From the 5' RACE reads, TCRdb called clonotypes with MiXCR, one entry per CDR3 protein. The table records fewer than 250,000 distinct CDR3 sequences, under 12% of them present only once. The sequenced sample was blood, either unsorted or a sorted T cell fraction (not recorded which). The source is a male donor with ankylosing spondylitis or in good health (not recorded which).

This clonotype was counted ten times or more. The chain carries TRBV5-1 and TRBJ2-4; TRBD1 matches at 10 bases. V was pared by 4 bases and J by 8 bases, with 6 bases of the junction left unmatched. CDR1 is SGHRS, CDR2 YFSETQ, per germline. The CDR3 length is 14 residues. For the CDR3, the DNA is TGCGCCAGCAGCCCTCGACAGGGGGCAGACATTCAGTACTTC. The encoded protein is CASSPRQGADIQYF.

This clonotype was seen only a few times. The rearrangement joins TRBV7-9 to TRBJ2-1; D gene uncertain. The CDR3 runs to 17 residues. Trimming removed 0 bases from V and 7 bases from J, with 19 bases in between. Germline CDR1 and CDR2: SEHNR and FQNEAQ (reference sequence). The CDR3 DNA is TGTGCCAGCAGCTTAGCACAGTTCGCCATCAATAGAAATGAGCAGTTCTTC. Protein sequence: CASSLAQFAINRNEQFF.

This clonotype was observed at least ten times. The V and J genes are TRBV5-4 and TRBJ1-4, with 12 nucleotides matching TRBD1. The CDR3 extends over 15 amino acids. The junction had 2 bases not matched to a gene; V was cut back by 1 base and J by 7 bases. The germline V gene encodes CDR1 SGHNT and CDR2 YYREEE (reference sequence). This CDR3 reads CASSLKGQGAEKLFF. CDR3 nucleotide sequence: TGTGCCAGCAGCTTGAAGGGACAGGGGGCTGAAAAACTGTTTTTT. Combining the CDR3 with reference TRBV5-4 and TRBJ1-4 gives the whole variable domain ETGVTQSPTHLIKTRGQQVTLRCSSQSGHNTVSWYQQALGQGPQFIFQYYREEENGRGNFPPRFSGLQFPNYSSELNVNALELDDSALYLCASSLKGQGAEKLFFGSGTQLSVL.

This clonotype showed up many times. This chain uses TRBV11-2 with TRBJ2-1, with TRBD1 as a possible D gene (6 bases). Germline CDR1 SGHAT, CDR2 FQNNGV. CDR3 length: 16 residues. V was pared by 1 base and J by 4 bases, with 14 bases between. CDR3 residues: CASSLATGPPYNEQFF. The CDR3 DNA sequence: TGTGCCAGCAGCTTAGCGACAGGTCCCCCTTACAATGAGCAGTTCTTC.

This clonotype was seen repeatedly, ten times or more. The rearrangement uses TRBV2 and TRBJ2-2, with TRBD2 identical over 10 bases. Per the germline V gene, CDR1 is SNHLY and CDR2 is FYNNEI. This CDR3 contains 14 residues. V lost 7 bases and J lost 4; bases outside the gene matches: 3. In nucleotides, the CDR3 is TGTGCCAGCATCGAGCGGGAGGGCACCGGGGAGCTGTTTTTT. Its protein is CASIEREGTGELFF.

The sample holds many counts of this clonotype. V gene TRBV20-1 combines with J gene TRBJ1-2; the D is unclear. The ends were cut back, 6 bases at V and 4 bases at J, with 15 bases in the middle. The CDR3 contains 13 residues. Looked up from germline, CDR1 is DFQATT and CDR2 is SNEGSKA (reference sequence). CDR3 protein: CSAPVLGIYGYTF. Here the CDR3 DNA reads TGCAGTGCCCCAGTGCTGGGCATCTATGGCTACACCTTC.

This clonotype occurred many times. The chain employs TRBV6-5 and TRBJ2-7; no reliable D call. The germline V gene has CDR1 MNHEY and CDR2 SVGAGI. CDR3 length: 11 residues. The V end was cut by 6 bases, the J end by 5 bases, with 8 bases between. CDR3 protein: CASRERHEQYF. The CDR3 nucleotides read TGTGCCAGCAGAGAGCGTCACGAGCAGTACTTC.

This clonotype was counted at least ten times. The chain joins TRBV20-1 to TRBJ2-5, with 8 bases aligning to TRBD2. V was clipped by 3 bases and J by 2 bases; unmatched bases: 11. The V gene's germline CDR1 is DFQATT and CDR2 SNEGSKA (reference sequence). The CDR3 totals 16 residues. The CDR3 region is CSARDLERGRQETQYF. CDR3 nucleotides: TGCAGTGCTAGGGATCTCGAGCGGGGGAGGCAAGAGACCCAGTACTTC.

The V and J genes are TRBV5-4 and TRBJ2-1; D possibly corresponds to TRBD1 (5 bases). V was cut by 3 bases and J by 9 bases, with 13 bases left in between. CDR3 length equals 13 residues. The germline CDR1 and CDR2 sequences are SGHNT and YYREEE (reference sequence). The CDR3 region is CASSSDRPSEQFF. In DNA form, the CDR3 reads TGTGCCAGCAGCTCCGACAGACCTTCTGAGCAGTTCTTC.

In this sample, this clonotype turned up many times. V usage is TRBV29-1 and J usage is TRBJ2-1; D may be TRBD1 or TRBD2 (6 bases each). The germline gives CDR1 SQVTM, CDR2 ANQGSEA. CDR3 length: 11 amino acids. Trimming cost V 7 bases and J 9 bases, with 13 bases left between them. CDR3 nucleotide sequence: TGCAGCGGCCGACTAGGGGGTGAGCAGTTCTTC. Encoded protein: CSGRLGGEQFF.

This clonotype was counted at least ten times. V usage is TRBV20-1 and J usage is TRBJ2-1; D is perhaps TRBD2 (6 bases). CDR1 is DFQATT, CDR2 SNEGSKA, per germline (reference sequence). The CDR3 contains 11 residues. Trimming removed 6 bases at V and 6 bases at J, with 9 bases between. The CDR3 here is CSALATNEQFF. The CDR3 region has the DNA TGCAGTGCACTAGCCACCAATGAGCAGTTCTTC.

In its sample, this clonotype was seen many times. V and J are TRBV20-1 and TRBJ1-5; D gene unclear. The CDR3 has 14 residues. The V gene lost 2 bases and the J gene lost 4 bases, with 12 bases spanning the gap. The germline gives CDR1 DFQATT, CDR2 SNEGSKA (reference sequence). CDR3 sequence (DNA): TGCAGTGCTAGACCGGCGGGCCTTAATCAGCCCCAGCATTTT. It yields the protein CSARPAGLNQPQHF.

This clonotype was counted many times. V is TRBV3-1 and J is TRBJ2-5; a possible D gene is TRBD2 (5 bases). Germline CDR1 LGHDT, CDR2 YNNKEL (reference sequence). The V and J ends lost 4 bases and 1 base respectively, with 7 bases between them. CDR3 length equals 13 residues. As DNA, the CDR3 is TGTGCCAGCAGCCTTCGGGGCCAAGAGACCCAGTACTTC. It specifies CASSLRGQETQYF.

Comment on this clonotype: With a much larger clone just one base away, this may be a read error. The V gene is TRBV6-2 or TRBV6-3, the J gene TRBJ2-7, with 8 bases matching TRBD2. CDR3 length equals 14 residues. The germline V gene encodes CDR1 MNHEY and CDR2 SVGEGT. The CDR3: CASSSLAAPYERYF. In nucleotides, the CDR3 is TGTGCCAGCAGTTCACTAGCGGCCCCCTACGAGCGGTACTTC.

This clonotype was recorded at least ten times. The V gene is TRBV14, the J gene TRBJ2-3, with D perhaps being TRBD1 or TRBD2 (5 bases each). Trimming removed 3 bases at V and 8 bases at J, with 12 bases between. The germline V gene has CDR1 SGHDN and CDR2 FVKESK. There are 13 residues in the CDR3. CDR3 sequence: CASSHSGPGTQYF. CDR3 nucleotide sequence: TGTGCCAGCAGCCACTCGGGACCCGGTACGCAGTATTTT.

The chain recombines TRBV20-1 with TRBJ1-6; D gene unclear. The CDR3 is 16 residues long. V lost 5 bases and J lost 3, with 17 bases in between. Germline CDR1 DFQATT, CDR2 SNEGSKA (reference sequence). The CDR3 region is CSAAIPSGFYNSPLHF. In DNA, the CDR3 is TGCAGTGCTGCAATTCCGTCGGGGTTCTATAATTCACCCCTCCACTTT.

This clonotype occurred many times. The CDR3, as DNA: TGTGCCAGCACCATGACAAGACAGGCTAGGGAGCAGTACTTC. It encodes CASTMTRQAREQYF. The chain has TRBV6-1 and TRBJ2-7; D possibly corresponds to TRBD1 (6 bases). CDR3 size: 14 residues. Per germline, CDR1 MNHNS and CDR2 SASEGT. Deletions cut 7 bases from V and 7 bases from J, with 20 bases between.

This chain uses TRBV7-9 with TRBJ1-2; 7 bases agree with TRBD1. Germline-derived CDR1 and CDR2 are SEHNR and FQNEAQ (reference sequence). J was trimmed by 0 bases and V by 8 bases; bases with no gene match: 6. The CDR3 totals 14 residues. For the CDR3, the DNA is TGTGCCAGCGGCGACAGGGCGGCTAACTATGGCTACACCTTC. It specifies CASGDRAANYGYTF. Drawing the rest from reference TRBV7-9 and TRBJ1-2, the complete variable domain is DTGVSQNPRHKITKRGQNVTFRCDPISEHNRLYWYRQTLGQGPEFLTYFQNEAQLEKSRLLSDRFSAERPKGSFSTLEIQRTEQGDSAMYLCASGDRAANYGYTFGSGTRLTVV.

This clonotype appeared a few times. The V and J genes are TRBV15 and TRBJ1-2, with 9 bases fitting TRBD1. Germline V gives CDR1 LNHNV, CDR2 YYDKDF (reference sequence). V was pared by 4 bases and J by 4 bases, with 16 bases of the junction left unmatched. The CDR3 has 18 amino acids. The chain's CDR3 is CATSTRAPGQGRLYGYTF. CDR3 DNA: TGTGCCACCAGCACCCGTGCTCCCGGACAGGGGCGCCTCTATGGCTACACCTTC.

This clonotype was recorded at least ten times. The CDR3 DNA follows: TGCAGTGCTGGGGGGGACAGGGGTGGCAATCAGCCCCAGCATTTT. This sequence encodes CSAGGDRGGNQPQHF. The chain has TRBV20-1 and TRBJ1-5, with TRBD1 identical over 10 bases. The CDR3 sequence is 15 residues long. Trimming took 5 bases from V and 2 from J; bases not matched to a gene: 6. The V gene's germline CDR1 is DFQATT and CDR2 SNEGSKA (reference sequence).

The chain links TRBV7-9 to TRBJ2-7, with D perhaps TRBD2 (6 bases). This CDR3 region has 15 residues. Germline CDR1 reads SEHNR; CDR2 reads FQNEAQ (reference sequence). V was pared by 5 bases and J by 4 bases, with 18 bases between. CDR3 nucleotides: TGTGCCAGCAGCGTCAGCGGAGGGACCAAATACGAGCAGTACTTC. This sequence encodes CASSVSGGTKYEQYF. The whole variable domain, remainder taken from reference TRBV7-9 and TRBJ2-7, is DTGVSQNPRHKITKRGQNVTFRCDPISEHNRLYWYRQTLGQGPEFLTYFQNEAQLEKSRLLSDRFSAERPKGSFSTLEIQRTEQGDSAMYLCASSVSGGTKYEQYFGPGTRLTVT.

The chain recombines TRBV6-1 with TRBJ1-2; no clear D. The V end lost 4 bases, the J end lost 8 bases, and 14 bases lay between the germline ends. The CDR3 is 13 amino acids. Germline CDR1 MNHNS, CDR2 SASEGT. CDR3 DNA: TGTGCCAGCAGTGCCCGGTCAGCTGGGGGCTACACCTTC. Translated: CASSARSAGGYTF.

The chain couples TRBV27 to TRBJ1-6; 9 nucleotides line up with TRBD1. After removal of 6 bases from V and 9 bases from J, the junction contained 12 bases not matched to a gene. The germline V gene encodes CDR1 MNHEY and CDR2 SMNVEV (reference sequence). This CDR3 contains 16 residues. This CDR3 is CASSRSQGALGSPLHF. CDR3 nucleotides: TGTGCCAGCAGCCGTTCACAGGGGGCGCTGGGTTCACCCCTCCACTTT.

This clonotype was counted at least ten times. The rearrangement joins TRBV6-6 to TRBJ2-5; no definite D call. V gave up 7 bases and J gave up 0 bases, with 9 bases separating them. CDR1 is MNHNY, CDR2 SVGAGI, per germline (reference sequence). The CDR3 is 13 residues long. CDR3 bases: TGTGCCAGCAACCGCGGTAACCAAGAGACCCAGTACTTC. It is translated as CASNRGNQETQYF.

The gene calls are TRBV10-3 and TRBJ2-3; tentatively, D is TRBD1 (6 bases). V was pared by 5 bases and J by 0 bases, with 9 bases between. Germline CDR1 ENHRY, CDR2 SYGVKD. This CDR3 is built from 14 residues. Here the CDR3 DNA reads TGTGCCATCAGTAGACAGGCCAGCACAGATACGCAGTATTTT. Translation: CAISRQASTDTQYF.

This clonotype was seen repeatedly, ten times or more. J is TRBJ1-2 and V is TRBV6-1, with 7 bases aligning to TRBD1. CDR1 and CDR2 (germline): MNHNS, SASEGT. V dropped 6 bases and J dropped 4; count of bases not matched to a gene: 5. This CDR3 has 13 amino acids. Here the CDR3 DNA reads TGTGCCAGCAGGGGGACAGCCCTCTATGGCTACACCTTC. Translation gives CASRGTALYGYTF.

This clonotype was counted many times. The chain carries TRBV10-3 and TRBJ2-7, with D tentatively TRBD1 (5 bases). Trimming took off 0 bases at V and 2 bases at J, with 11 bases between the two ends. The length of the CDR3 is 15 residues. From germline, CDR1 is ENHRY and CDR2 SYGVKD. The chain's CDR3 is CAISESQGIPYEQYF. The CDR3 bases are TGTGCCATCAGTGAGTCGCAGGGTATCCCCTACGAGCAGTACTTC.

This clonotype was seen ten or more times. The chain combines TRBV27 with TRBJ2-1, with unresolved D. The germline gives CDR1 MNHEY, CDR2 SMNVEV (reference sequence). V gave up 4 bases and J gave up 0 bases, with 10 bases separating them. The CDR3 is made up of 15 amino acids. This chain's CDR3 is CASSSGSSSYNEQFF. CDR3 sequence (DNA): TGTGCCAGCAGTTCCGGCAGCAGCTCCTACAATGAGCAGTTCTTC.

This chain connects TRBV5-1 to TRBJ2-6; 12 bases are a match to TRBD1. Germline V lookup: CDR1 SGHRS, CDR2 YFSETQ. After removal of 4 bases from V and 2 bases from J, the junction contained 7 bases not matched to a gene. This CDR3 region has 18 residues. CDR3 loop: CASSRGQGAYAGANVLTF. In nucleotides, the CDR3 is TGCGCCAGCAGCCGGGGACAGGGGGCGTATGCTGGGGCCAACGTCCTGACTTTC.

This clonotype was seen repeatedly, ten times or more. The chain carries TRBV6-5 and TRBJ1-2; possible D gene TRBD1, 6 bases. V lost 3 bases to trimming and J lost 5 bases, with 10 bases between them. CDR3 size: 13 residues. Germline CDR1 and CDR2: MNHEY and SVGAGI. The CDR3 loop is CASSYGQKYGYTF. The CDR3 region has the DNA TGTGCCAGCAGTTATGGACAGAAATATGGCTACACCTTC.

This chain connects TRBV4-2 to TRBJ2-7; 7 nucleotides match TRBD2. V gave up 3 bases and J gave up 6 bases; unmatched junction bases: 11. Germline V gives CDR1 LGHNA, CDR2 YNFKEQ. The length of the CDR3 is 15 residues. CDR3 sequence: CASSQIGAGDGEQYF. CDR3 in DNA: TGTGCCAGCAGCCAGATCGGCGCGGGAGACGGCGAGCAGTACTTC.